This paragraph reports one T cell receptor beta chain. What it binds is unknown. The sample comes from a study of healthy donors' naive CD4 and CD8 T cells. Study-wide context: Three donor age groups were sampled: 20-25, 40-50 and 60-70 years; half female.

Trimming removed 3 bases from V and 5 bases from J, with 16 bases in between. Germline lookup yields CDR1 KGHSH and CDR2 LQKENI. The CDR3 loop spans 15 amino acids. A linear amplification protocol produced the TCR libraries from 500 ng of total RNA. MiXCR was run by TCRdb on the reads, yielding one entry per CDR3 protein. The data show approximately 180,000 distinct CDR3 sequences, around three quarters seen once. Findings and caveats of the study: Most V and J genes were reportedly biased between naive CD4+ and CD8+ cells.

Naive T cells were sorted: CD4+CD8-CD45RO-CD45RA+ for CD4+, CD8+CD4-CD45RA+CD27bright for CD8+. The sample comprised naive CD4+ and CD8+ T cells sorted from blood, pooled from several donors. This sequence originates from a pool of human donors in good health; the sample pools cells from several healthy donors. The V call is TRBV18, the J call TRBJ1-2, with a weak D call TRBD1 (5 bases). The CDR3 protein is CASSPKDGHLYGYTF. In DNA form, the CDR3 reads TGTGCCAGCTCACCCAAGGACGGACACCTTTATGGCTACACCTTC.